The 3 T cell receptor beta chains in this list originate from one sample, sequenced in a study of OX40 agonist ivuxolimab in advanced cancers. Using immunoSEQ multiplex PCR, the repertoire was profiled, and TCRdb retains in-frame clones only, with some absent. Of about 35,000 clones in the sample, approximately 80% are singletons; the top ten hold 2.6%. This specimen consisted of CD4+ or CD8+ T cells sorted from blood, obtained in a trial of the OX40 agonist ivuxolimab. These receptors originate from an adult with an advanced solid tumor such as melanoma, head and neck, liver or kidney cancer.

This clone was found a few times. The chain joins TRBV7-2 to TRBJ1-2; 8 bases agree with TRBD1. Trimming cost V 5 bases and J 4 bases; bases outside gene matches: 6. This CDR3 is 14 amino acids long. Germline loops: CDR1 SGHTA, CDR2 FQGNSA. CDR3 sequence (DNA): TGTGCCAGCAGCCCTGGCCAGGGGGCCTATGGCTACACCTTC. Its translation: CASSPGQGAYGYTF.

V is TRBV6-1 and J is TRBJ1-5, with 8 bases aligning to TRBD1. Germline assignment: CDR1 MNHNS and CDR2 SASEGT. The CDR3 loop spans 15 amino acids. The J segment lost 7 bases and the V segment lost 3 bases, leaving 8 bases of the junction unmatched. The CDR3 loop is CASSETTGARQPQHF. CDR3 coding DNA: TGTGCCAGCAGTGAGACGACAGGGGCCCGGCAGCCCCAGCATTTT.

The V gene is TRBV28, the J gene TRBJ2-4; unclear D gene. Per the germline V gene, CDR1 is MDHEN and CDR2 is SYDVKM. Trimming left V 5 bases short and J 2 bases short, with 10 bases between. CDR3 length: 14 residues. The CDR3 region has the DNA TGTGCCAGCAGTCCCCCGAGCCCCAAAAACATTCAGTACTTC. Its translation is CASSPPSPKNIQYF.